Below, 23 T cell receptor beta chains from the same sample are listed, as sequenced in a study of regulatory T cells in long-lasting Graves disease (dated by TCRdb to the early 2020s). Preparation of the library involved multiplex PCR. The listed sequencing device is Illumina HiSeq 4000. TCR beta libraries were built with iRepertoire HTBI primers and Arm-PCR amplification of CDR3 regions. The public sequencing data were trimmed at Q25 with fastp and processed into clonotypes with MiXCR by TCRdb, which kept only in-frame beta chains. Merged by CDR3 protein, the rows form single entries marked with the most common genes and DNA. The sample table records 300,000 to 400,000 distinct CDR3 sequences; 16% of these occur just once. The leading ten clones occupy about 32% of the sample. Sample time point, as interpreted from the label and publication: newly diagnosed GD, antithyroid drugs for less than 3 months. RNA was extracted from PBMCs in TRIzol for both TCR sequencing and RNA sequencing.

These same records also appear under a second study, on T cells in Graves' hyperthyroidism and ophthalmopathy.

The source material was peripheral blood mononuclear cells (PBMCs), sampled at new diagnosis, from a patient treated with antithyroid drugs. The origin of the receptors is a middle-aged man with Graves disease. Donor details come from another sample of the same person, matched by shared clones.

Points on this clonotype: A far larger clone is off by one base, so a read error is likely. This rearrangement joins TRBV5-4 to TRBJ2-5, with D unclear. The CDR3 is made up of 15 amino acids. CDR1 and CDR2 from the germline V gene are SGHNT and YYREEE (reference sequence). CDR3 bases: TGTGCCGGCAGCTTAATGGGTGACGGTCAAGAGACCCAGTACTTC. Amino acids: CAGSLMGDGQETQYF.

This clonotype was seen ten or more times. The chain has TRBV3-1 and TRBJ2-1; D possibly corresponds to TRBD2 (6 bases). The V and J ends lost 4 bases and 8 bases respectively, with 12 bases between them. The germline V gene has CDR1 LGHDT and CDR2 YNNKEL (reference sequence). This CDR3 is 13 amino acids long. The CDR3, as DNA: TGTGCCAGCAGCCGGCGGGGTGAGGATGAGCAGTTCTTC. It is translated as CASSRRGEDEQFF.

The V and J genes are TRBV3-1 and TRBJ2-6; a possible D gene is TRBD2 (6 bases). With 4 bases removed from V and 2 bases from J, the gap between germline ends came to 18 bases. CDR1 and CDR2 (germline): LGHDT, YNNKEL (reference sequence). This CDR3 spans 18 amino acids. CDR3 nucleotides: TGTGCCAGCAGCCGCGGGATTGGAGGATACGCTGGGGCCAACGTCCTGACTTTC. It translates to CASSRGIGGYAGANVLTF.

This clonotype was seen at least ten times. The chain joins TRBV6-1 to TRBJ2-7; D not certain. With 2 bases removed from V and 1 base from J, the gap between germline ends came to 6 bases. The CDR3 has 13 residues. Germline V gene lookup returns CDR1 MNHNS and CDR2 SASEGT. The CDR3 DNA follows: TGTGCCAGCAGTGAAAGGCAGTCCTACGAGCAGTACTTC. Amino acid sequence: CASSERQSYEQYF.

This clonotype was counted at least ten times. This chain joins TRBV2 and TRBJ2-3; D is unresolved. CDR3 size: 15 residues. V was pared by 7 bases and J by 0 bases, with 14 bases between. The germline V gene encodes CDR1 SNHLY and CDR2 FYNNEI. The CDR3, as DNA: TGTGCCAGCAATTCTGTCATACCTAGCACAGATACGCAGTATTTT. Protein product: CASNSVIPSTDTQYF. Looking up the rest from reference TRBV2 and TRBJ2-3 gives the full variable domain: EPEVTQTPSHQVTQMGQEVILRCVPISNHLYFYWYRQILGQKVEFLVSFYNNEISEKSEIFDDQFSVERPDGSNFTLKIRSTKLEDSAMYFCASNSVIPSTDTQYFGPGTRLTVL.

This clonotype has at least ten counts. The V and J genes are TRBV2 and TRBJ1-6, with D tentatively TRBD1 (5 bases). This CDR3 region has 15 residues. The V end was cut by 6 bases, the J end by 7 bases, with 16 bases between. Germline V gives CDR1 SNHLY, CDR2 FYNNEI. CDR3 bases: TGTGCCAGCAGCCAAGCCGGGACGGGGAATTCACCCCTCCACTTT. Protein: CASSQAGTGNSPLHF. The whole variable domain, filled in from reference TRBV2 and TRBJ1-6, reads EPEVTQTPSHQVTQMGQEVILRCVPISNHLYFYWYRQILGQKVEFLVSFYNNEISEKSEIFDDQFSVERPDGSNFTLKIRSTKLEDSAMYFCASSQAGTGNSPLHFGNGTRLTVT.

This clonotype was detected many times. In nucleotides, the CDR3 is TGCAGTGCCCTGGACAGGGCCCTAAATCAGCCCCAGCATTTT. As protein: CSALDRALNQPQHF. The chain combines TRBV20-1 with TRBJ1-5; TRBD1 matches at 8 bases. The CDR3 runs to 14 residues. J gave up 4 bases and V 6 bases, and 8 bases lay outside the gene matches. Germline values: CDR1 DFQATT, CDR2 SNEGSKA (reference sequence).

The J gene is TRBJ2-5, the V gene TRBV4-3; D perhaps matches TRBD1 (5 bases). V shed 0 bases and J shed 5 bases, with 19 bases lying between them. The CDR3 runs 17 residues. Germline assignment: CDR1 LGHNA and CDR2 YSLEER. CDR3 loop: CASSQDKIGRVKETQYF. The CDR3 nucleotides are TGCGCCAGCAGCCAAGATAAAATTGGCAGGGTTAAGGAGACCCAGTACTTC.

This clonotype was counted at least ten times. The V call is TRBV28, the J call TRBJ1-3; TRBD1 is a possible D gene (5 bases). The CDR3 sequence is 13 residues long. V dropped 4 bases and J dropped 8 bases, with 12 bases sitting between them. Germline-derived CDR1 and CDR2 are MDHEN and SYDVKM. This CDR3 is CASSSPGAHTIYF. CDR3 nucleotides: TGTGCCAGCAGTTCCCCCGGGGCCCACACCATATATTTT. The full variable domain, in which reference TRBV28 and TRBJ1-3 provide the parts outside the CDR3, is DVKVTQSSRYLVKRTGEKVFLECVQDMDHENMFWYRQDPGLGLRLIYFSYDVKMKEKGDIPEGYSVSREKKERFSLILESASTNQTSMYLCASSSPGAHTIYFGEGSWLTVV.

The table lists this clonotype with a few counts. This rearrangement joins TRBV29-1 to TRBJ2-3; TRBD2 is a possible D gene (7 bases). Trimming cost V 7 bases and J 4 bases, with 18 bases left between them. The CDR3 extends over 14 amino acids. The germline V gene encodes CDR1 SQVTM and CDR2 ANQGSEA. The chain's CDR3 is CSGEGGRGADTQYF. The DNA for the CDR3 is TGCAGCGGGGAGGGGGGGCGAGGCGCAGATACGCAGTATTTT.

This clonotype was seen ten or more times. As DNA, the CDR3 is TGCAGTGCTTCCCCTGACGCCGGTAACTATGGCTACACCTTC. As protein: CSASPDAGNYGYTF. The V gene is TRBV20-1, the J gene TRBJ1-2; D gene unclear. The V end was cut by 5 bases, the J end by 1 base, with 14 bases between. The CDR3 covers 14 residues. Per the germline V gene, CDR1 is DFQATT and CDR2 is SNEGSKA (reference sequence).

In this sample, this clonotype turned up a few times. V and J are TRBV20-1 and TRBJ1-1, with D hard to call. Germline CDR1 DFQATT, CDR2 SNEGSKA (reference sequence). The V end lost 6 bases, the J end lost 4 bases, and 12 bases lay between the germline ends. This CDR3 comprises 12 residues. The CDR3 region is CSALVYGTEAFF. The CDR3, as DNA: TGCAGTGCCCTGGTGTACGGCACTGAAGCTTTCTTT.

The sample holds many counts of this clonotype. V is TRBV6-2 or TRBV6-3 and J is TRBJ2-5; TRBD2 might be the D (5 bases). Trimming took 9 bases from V and 3 from J, leaving 23 bases between them. This CDR3 contains 16 residues. The germline V gene encodes CDR1 MNHEY and CDR2 SVGEGT. The DNA of the CDR3 is TGTGCCAGGCCTACGGTTGGGCAGCCGGAGGAAGAGACCCAGTACTTC. As protein: CARPTVGQPEEETQYF.

Details on this clonotype: This may stem from a read error, because a much larger clone lies one nucleotide away. DNA for the CDR3: TGTGCCAGCAGGAGGACAGGGGGCGTGGGCGAGCAGTACTTC. As protein: CASRRTGGVGEQYF. The chain links TRBV12-3 or TRBV12-4 to TRBJ2-3; TRBD1 matches at 11 bases. The DNA end lines up better with TRBJ2-7; the J call may be wrong. The CDR3 covers 14 residues.

This clonotype was observed a few times. The CDR3 region is CASSEVGQGTGYGYTF. Here the CDR3 DNA reads TGCGCCAGCAGCGAGGTTGGACAGGGAACAGGGTATGGCTACACCTTC. The genes are TRBV10-2 and TRBJ1-2; 8 bases match TRBD1. The CDR3 totals 16 residues. Looked up from germline, CDR1 is WSHSY and CDR2 is SAAADI. V lost 6 bases, J lost 5 bases, and 14 bases stayed unmatched.

This clonotype came up many times. The chain's CDR3 is CASSRTVYEQYF. CDR3 sequence (DNA): TGTGCCAGCAGTCGGACAGTCTACGAGCAGTACTTC. The rearrangement uses TRBV27 and TRBJ2-7; D is perhaps TRBD1 (6 bases). The CDR3 sequence is 12 residues long. From germline, CDR1 is MNHEY and CDR2 SMNVEV (reference sequence). The germline V and J ends were trimmed by 5 bases and 3 bases, with 8 bases remaining between them.

This clonotype was observed at least ten times. Compared with germline, one end of the junction differs, possibly owing to a read error. This chain connects TRBV12-3 or TRBV12-4 to TRBJ1-6; D is uncertain. The CDR3 extends over 13 amino acids. This CDR3 is CASAREFNSALHF. CDR3 coding DNA: TGTGCCAGTGCACGGGAGTTTAATTCAGCCCTCCACTTT.

This clonotype was counted many times. This chain uses TRBV7-2 with TRBJ2-5, with TRBD1 matching over 8 bases. The ends lost 5 bases at V and 4 bases at J; junction bases unmatched: 9. CDR1 is SGHTA, CDR2 FQGNSA, per germline. This CDR3 has 15 amino acids. CDR3 nucleotides: TGTGCCAGCAGCGGTCAGGGGGCTATGATAGAGACCCAGTACTTC. Its translation: CASSGQGAMIETQYF.

This clonotype has ten or more counts. Its ends do not fully match the called genes, so a read error is possible. CDR3 DNA: TGTGCCGGCAGCGCATCCTACGAGCAGTACTTC. Translated, it gives CAGSASYEQYF. The chain links TRBV7-9 to TRBJ2-7; no clear D. From germline, CDR1 is SEHNR and CDR2 FQNEAQ (reference sequence). This CDR3 is built from 11 residues.

This chain uses TRBV11-2 with TRBJ1-2; TRBD1 is a possible D gene (5 bases). The CDR3 has 16 amino acids. Germline CDR1 reads SGHAT; CDR2 reads FQNNGV. Trimming took 5 bases from V and 8 from J, leaving 24 bases between them. The CDR3 spells CASSRPIRGRTEGYTF. The CDR3 DNA sequence: TGTGCCAGCAGCCGACCGATTAGGGGCCGGACGGAAGGCTACACCTTC.

This clonotype was detected a few times. The rearrangement uses TRBV6-1 and TRBJ2-5; TRBD2 aligns across 7 bases. After removal of 6 bases from V and 5 bases from J, the junction contained 15 bases not matched to a gene. CDR3 length: 16 residues. Germline V lookup: CDR1 MNHNS, CDR2 SASEGT. In nucleotides, the CDR3 is TGTGCCAGCAGCTCCCGGGCTAGCGGAACAACCGAGACCCAGTACTTC. It specifies CASSSRASGTTETQYF.

This clonotype was picked up many times. The chain is built from TRBV4-3 and TRBJ2-5, with 7 bases lining up with TRBD1. This CDR3 contains 14 residues. Germline V gene data show CDR1 as LGHNA and CDR2 as YSLEER. The junction had 2 bases not matched to a gene; V was cut back by 0 bases and J by 4 bases. In DNA, the CDR3 is TGCGCCAGCAGCCAAGAGACAGGGACAGAGACCCAGTACTTC. Protein product: CASSQETGTETQYF.

This clonotype was recorded many times. J is TRBJ2-5 and V is TRBV6-2 or TRBV6-3; the D call may be TRBD1 or TRBD2 (6 bases each). In germline, CDR1 is MNHEY, CDR2 SVGEGT. This CDR3 comprises 13 residues. V lost 7 bases and J 5 bases, leaving 14 bases between the germline ends. The CDR3 is CASTPTGAETQYF. The DNA of the CDR3 is TGTGCCAGCACCCCAACGGGGGCCGAGACCCAGTACTTC.